The 25 T cell receptor beta chains below were found in one sample sequenced in a study of T cells in Graves' hyperthyroidism and ophthalmopathy. Amplified TCR beta CDR3 regions derived from RNA transcripts. The primer set for the first-round RT-PCR of the TCR CDR3 was HTBI. Each CDR3 protein gets one entry after TCRdb re-called the multiplex PCR reads with MiXCR. The sample holds hundreds of thousands of distinct CDR3 sequences, over 15% seen once. The specimen was blood. The receptors were sampled from a woman aged 18-29 years with Graves' ophthalmopathy.

V is TRBV5-5 and J is TRBJ1-2; no firm D call. Germline V CDR1 and CDR2: SGHKS, YYEKEE (reference sequence). The CDR3 contains 13 residues. Deletions cut 1 base from V and 4 bases from J, with 8 bases between. The CDR3 bases are TGTGCCAGCAGCTTGCCAGGATTCTATGGCTACACCTTC. Translation: CASSLPGFYGYTF.

This clonotype was counted at least ten times. This sequence joins TRBV9 and TRBJ2-2; 8 nucleotides align to TRBD2. The CDR3 has 15 residues. Per the germline V gene, CDR1 is SGDLS and CDR2 is YYNGEE. V shed 4 bases and J 3 bases; nucleotides not matched to a gene: 5. The CDR3 sequence is CASSLSGGHTGELFF. The CDR3 DNA sequence: TGTGCCAGCAGCTTGAGCGGGGGCCACACCGGGGAGCTGTTTTTT.

V and J are TRBV6-1 and TRBJ2-1; D call uncertain. CDR3 size: 12 residues. V lost 7 bases to trimming and J lost 10 bases, with 14 bases between them. Germline V gene data show CDR1 as MNHNS and CDR2 as SASEGT. For the CDR3, the DNA is TGTGCCAGCACCCCAACAAACCACGAGCAGTTCTTC. Protein: CASTPTNHEQFF.

This clonotype was observed at least ten times. The V and J genes are TRBV11-2 and TRBJ2-5; D possibly corresponds to TRBD2 (6 bases). Looked up from germline, CDR1 is SGHAT and CDR2 is FQNNGV. V was trimmed by 5 bases and J by 5 bases, leaving 21 bases between them. CDR3 length equals 16 residues. As DNA, the CDR3 is TGTGCCAGCAGCCGAGGTGGGGAGGCCCCTTTGGAGACCCAGTACTTC. Its protein product is CASSRGGEAPLETQYF.

This clonotype came up many times. The chain carries TRBV29-1 and TRBJ1-6, with no clear D. V shed 7 bases and J shed 8 bases, with 9 bases lying between them. The germline gives CDR1 SQVTM, CDR2 ANQGSEA. The CDR3 length is 11 residues. In DNA, the CDR3 is TGCAGCGCCGAAGGGTATTCACCCCTCCACTTT. It yields the protein CSAEGYSPLHF.

This clonotype was detected ten times or more. This chain connects TRBV2 to TRBJ2-1; perhaps TRBD2 as D (5 bases). Per the germline V gene, CDR1 is SNHLY and CDR2 is FYNNEI. This CDR3 is built from 14 residues. V lost 7 bases to trimming and J lost 0 bases, with 10 bases between them. The CDR3 region is CASISASSYNEQFF. The CDR3 DNA is TGTGCCAGCATTAGCGCGTCCTCCTACAATGAGCAGTTCTTC. The full variable domain, with the rest looked up from reference TRBV2 and TRBJ2-1, is EPEVTQTPSHQVTQMGQEVILRCVPISNHLYFYWYRQILGQKVEFLVSFYNNEISEKSEIFDDQFSVERPDGSNFTLKIRSTKLEDSAMYFCASISASSYNEQFFGPGTRLTVL.

At least ten counts were recorded for this clonotype. The chain has TRBV11-3 and TRBJ2-3; 7 bases are a match to TRBD1. The CDR3 is 15 residues long. Germline V gene data show CDR1 as SGHNT and CDR2 as YENEEA. V shed 3 bases and J 2 bases; nucleotides not matched to a gene: 5. Here the CDR3 DNA reads TGTGCCAGCAGCTTCCGACAGGGCGACACAGATACGCAGTATTTT. Translating it yields CASSFRQGDTDTQYF. The variable domain in full, with the rest retrieved from reference TRBV11-3 and TRBJ2-3, is EAGVVQSPRYKIIEKKQPVAFWCNPISGHNTLYWYLQNLGQGPELLIRYENEEAVDDSQLPKDRFSAERLKGVDSTLKIQPAELGDSAVYLCASSFRQGDTDTQYFGPGTRLTVL.

This clonotype showed up just a few times. The chain couples TRBV11-2 to TRBJ2-1; 10 bases are a match to TRBD2. J gave up 2 bases and V 7 bases, and 8 bases lay outside the gene matches. The CDR3 is 16 amino acids. CDR1 and CDR2 (germline): SGHAT, FQNNGV. CDR3 sequence: CASIAASGGPYNEQFF. DNA of the CDR3: TGTGCCAGCATCGCGGCTAGCGGGGGACCCTACAATGAGCAGTTCTTC.

The V call is TRBV28, the J call TRBJ2-3, with a tentative D call TRBD2 (7 bases). Trimming left V 6 bases short and J 4 bases short, with 17 bases between. The CDR3 covers 15 residues. Germline values: CDR1 MDHEN, CDR2 SYDVKM. The CDR3 sequence is CASSYFGGGADTQYF. CDR3 coding DNA: TGTGCCAGCAGCTACTTCGGCGGGGGCGCAGATACGCAGTATTTT.

The gene calls are TRBV27 and TRBJ2-7, with TRBD2 identical over 10 bases. The CDR3 totals 16 residues. After removal of 2 bases from V and 4 bases from J, the junction contained 8 bases not matched to a gene. Per germline, CDR1 MNHEY and CDR2 SMNVEV (reference sequence). CDR3 protein: CASSLAPGTSAYEQYF. Written as DNA, the CDR3 is TGTGCCAGCAGTTTAGCCCCCGGGACTAGCGCGTACGAGCAGTACTTC.

The J gene is TRBJ2-1, the V gene TRBV3-1; D is uncertain. CDR1 LGHDT and CDR2 YNNKEL come from the germline V gene (reference sequence). Trimming pared 0 bases from V and 0 bases from J, leaving 12 bases between. The CDR3 is made up of 17 amino acids. CDR3 nucleotides: TGTGCCAGCAGCCAAGAACGGATGACGGGCTCCTACAATGAGCAGTTCTTC. The encoded protein is CASSQERMTGSYNEQFF.

Many counts were recorded for this clonotype. This rearrangement joins TRBV5-1 to TRBJ2-1, with 7 bases identical to TRBD2. Germline-derived CDR1 and CDR2 are SGHRS and YFSETQ. Trimming at V came to 9 bases and at J to 7 bases, leaving 16 bases not matched to a gene. This CDR3 region has 15 residues. The CDR3, as DNA: TGCGCCACCCGTCGTAGGGGAGGGTTCGAAAATGAGCAGTTCTTC. Protein: CATRRRGGFENEQFF.

Ten or more counts support this clonotype. The chain is built from TRBV6-2 or TRBV6-3 and TRBJ1-5; D might be TRBD1 (5 bases). From germline, CDR1 is MNHEY and CDR2 SVGEGT. V was clipped by 2 bases and J by 5 bases, with 13 bases between them. This CDR3 comprises 15 residues. The CDR3 sequence: CASSYGRDWDQPQHF. The DNA for the CDR3 is TGTGCCAGCAGTTACGGTCGGGACTGGGATCAGCCCCAGCATTTT.

This chain joins TRBV7-3 and TRBJ2-2, with D tentatively TRBD2 (6 bases). This CDR3 spans 15 amino acids. In germline, CDR1 is SGHTA, CDR2 FQGTGA. V was clipped by 4 bases and J by 4 bases, with 13 bases between them. The CDR3 spells CASSSRGTSTGELFF. DNA of the CDR3: TGTGCCAGCAGCTCGCGCGGGACGAGCACCGGGGAGCTGTTTTTT.

The chain couples TRBV29-1 to TRBJ2-1; 11 bases are a match to TRBD1. V gave up 6 bases and J gave up 5 bases; unmatched junction bases: 6. The CDR3 length is 14 residues. Germline V gene sequence: CDR1 SQVTM, CDR2 ANQGSEA. The CDR3 loop is CSVTDRGRNNEQFF. The DNA of the CDR3 is TGCAGCGTCACGGACAGGGGGCGCAACAATGAGCAGTTCTTC.

This clonotype turned up a few times. V is TRBV4-1 and J is TRBJ2-2; 11 bases agree with TRBD2. Germline CDR1 MGHRA, CDR2 YSYEKL. After removal of 3 bases from V and 6 bases from J, the junction contained 6 bases not matched to a gene. CDR3 size: 16 residues. CDR3 residues: CASSQGTSGSSGELFF. The CDR3 bases are TGCGCCAGCAGCCAGGGCACTAGCGGGAGTTCCGGGGAGCTGTTTTTT.

The sample holds many counts of this clonotype. The rearrangement joins TRBV6-1 to TRBJ2-1; 7 positions match TRBD1. This CDR3 comprises 14 residues. After removal of 7 bases from V and 3 bases from J, the junction contained 6 bases not matched to a gene. CDR1 is MNHNS, CDR2 SASEGT, per germline. The CDR3 loop reads CASKRQGVYNEQFF. The CDR3 DNA sequence: TGTGCCAGCAAACGACAGGGAGTCTACAATGAGCAGTTCTTC.

This clonotype was counted ten times or more. The chain combines TRBV18 with TRBJ2-7; D ambiguous. Trimming shortened V by 0 bases and J by 0 bases, and 9 bases separated the two germline ends. The CDR3 is made up of 15 amino acids. Per germline, CDR1 KGHSH and CDR2 LQKENI. CDR3 in amino acids: CASSPPQPGSYEQYF. The DNA of the CDR3 is TGTGCCAGCTCACCACCCCAACCCGGCTCCTACGAGCAGTACTTC.

This clonotype was found many times. The chain has TRBV3-1 and TRBJ1-1; the match to TRBD1 covers 9 bases. The germline V gene has CDR1 LGHDT and CDR2 YNNKEL (reference sequence). The CDR3 consists of 14 residues. With 6 bases clipped from V and 4 bases from J, the junction kept 6 bases outside the gene matches. CDR3: CASRFGQGSTEAFF. The CDR3 nucleotides read TGTGCCAGCAGATTTGGACAGGGGAGCACTGAAGCTTTCTTT.

At least ten counts were recorded for this clonotype. The V and J genes are TRBV20-1 and TRBJ2-1, with TRBD2 identical over 12 bases. CDR1 and CDR2 (germline): DFQATT, SNEGSKA (reference sequence). V lost 5 bases to trimming and J lost 6 bases; unmatched junction nucleotides: 5. CDR3 size: 14 residues. The CDR3: CSAPLAGGINEQFF. The CDR3 DNA is TGCAGTGCTCCGCTAGCGGGAGGGATCAATGAGCAGTTCTTC.

This clonotype was seen repeatedly, ten times or more. The chain employs TRBV7-9 and TRBJ2-1; 7 bases agree with TRBD2. With V trimmed by 1 base and J by 2 bases, 2 bases remained unmatched. Germline CDR1 is SEHNR and CDR2 is FQNEAQ (reference sequence). This CDR3 spans 15 amino acids. The CDR3 DNA is TGTGCCAGCAGCTTAGATGCGGGAGCCTACAATGAGCAGTTCTTC. Translation: CASSLDAGAYNEQFF.

This clonotype was seen repeatedly, ten times or more. The CDR3, as DNA: TGTGCCAGCAGCTTTATGGGGCAAGAGACCCAGTACTTC. Translation: CASSFMGQETQYF. J is TRBJ2-5 and V is TRBV13; D not resolved. The germline V and J ends were trimmed by 3 bases and 2 bases, with 7 bases remaining between them. CDR1 is PRHDT, CDR2 FYEKMQ, per germline (reference sequence). The CDR3 sequence is 13 residues long.

In this sample, this clonotype turned up many times. The chain carries TRBV12-3 or TRBV12-4 and TRBJ1-3, with 8 bases fitting TRBD1. The CDR3 length is 15 residues. The V and J ends lost 7 bases and 0 bases, in that order; junction bases with no gene match: 5. In DNA form, the CDR3 reads TGTGCCAGCACCCCAGGGGGCCTCTCTGGAAACACCATATATTTT. As protein: CASTPGGLSGNTIYF.

The chain links TRBV19 to TRBJ1-2; D possibly corresponds to TRBD1 (6 bases). The V gene lost 2 bases and the J gene lost 6 bases, with 7 bases spanning the gap. Germline CDR1 reads LNHDA; CDR2 reads SQIVND (reference sequence). The CDR3 is made up of 12 amino acids. CDR3 sequence reads: CASSIWGHGYTF. In DNA, the CDR3 is TGTGCCAGTAGTATATGGGGGCATGGCTACACCTTC. The full variable domain, rest sourced from reference TRBV19 and TRBJ1-2, is DGGITQSPKYLFRKEGQNVTLSCEQNLNHDAMYWYRQDPGQGLRLIYYSQIVNDFQKGDIAEGYSVSREKKESFPLTVTSAQKNPTAFYLCASSIWGHGYTFGSGTRLTVV.

This clonotype appeared many times. The chain employs TRBV20-1 and TRBJ2-1; 11 bases map to TRBD2. The V gene's germline CDR1 is DFQATT and CDR2 SNEGSKA (reference sequence). Unmatched junction bases numbered 3, after V lost 2 bases and J lost 6 bases. The length of the CDR3 is 14 residues. The DNA of the CDR3 is TGCAGTGCTAGACTAGCGGGAGGATCCAATGAGCAGTTCTTC. This gives the protein CSARLAGGSNEQFF.